The rows below give T cell receptor beta chains drawn from one sample of a study of cytomegalovirus exposure and HLA in healthy donors. Assay used: immunoSEQ multiplex PCR; TCRdb lists only in-frame clones, some missing. This sample has under 200,000 clones, with 75% to 90% found just once. Material for sequencing was PBMCs. These receptors were collected from a male donor in good health and CMV-seronegative. CDR3s include the opening cysteine and the closing phenylalanine or tryptophan. D genes are given only for firm matches. Where a row states a size, it is once, few, many or the class of an expanded clone; other rows omit it.

clone_size	d_call	j_call	v_call	cdr3_nt	cdr3_aa
once	TRBD1	TRBJ1-2	TRBV18	TGTGCCAGCTCACCGGACAGGGGATATGGCTACACCTTC	CASSPDRGYGYTF
NA	TRBD1	TRBJ1-5	TRBV18	TGTGCCAGCTCACCCGACAGGGTGGTGAGCAATCAGCCCCAGCATTTT	CASSPDRVVSNQPQHF
NA	NA	TRBJ2-2	TRBV7-9	TGTGCCAGCAGCCCCGGCCAATTCGGGACATATTCGAACACCGGGGAGCTGTTTTTT	CASSPGQFGTYSNTGELFF
NA	TRBD1	TRBJ1-2	TRBV6-6	TGTGCCAGCAGTCCGGGACAGGGGGACGGCTACACCTTC	CASSPGQGDGYTF
few	TRBD1	TRBJ1-1	TRBV4-3	TGCGCCAGCAGCCAAGACACATTAGGGACAGATGAAGCTTTCTTT	CASSQDTLGTDEAFF
NA	TRBD1	TRBJ1-3	TRBV5-1	TGCGCCAGCAGCCCGACCGGGACAGAAAACTCTGGAAACACCATATATTTT	CASSPTGTENSGNTIYF
NA	TRBD1	TRBJ1-1	TRBV5-1	TGCGCCAGCAGCTTGGCGACAGGGAGAGACACTGAAGCTTTCTTT	CASSLATGRDTEAFF
NA	NA	TRBJ2-7	TRBV5-1	TGCGCCAGCAGCCCTACCTCTCCGGCGGGATGGGAGCAGTACTTC	CASSPTSPAGWEQYF
NA	TRBD2	TRBJ2-2	TRBV11-3	TGTGCCAGCAGCGTTTTTAGCGGGGGGAACACCGGGGAGCTGTTTTTT	CASSVFSGGNTGELFF
few	NA	TRBJ1-1	TRBV4-2	TGTGCCAGCAGCCACCGCTCCGGGAACACTGAAGCTTTCTTT	CASSHRSGNTEAFF
NA	NA	TRBJ2-7	TRBV7-9	TGTGCCAGCAGCTTAGGACAGGACTTTTTTGAGCAGTACTTC	CASSLGQDFFEQYF
NA	TRBD1	TRBJ1-2	TRBV19	TGTGCCAGTAGTGCCGGGGGACAGTATGGCTACACCTTC	CASSAGGQYGYTF
NA	TRBD2	TRBJ2-5	TRBV13	TGTGCCAGCAGGGAGTTTAGCGGGCAAGAGACCCAGTACTTC	CASREFSGQETQYF
NA	TRBD1	TRBJ1-2	TRBV4-1	TGCGCCAGCAGCCAAGAGGGGACAGGGAGGTCTTATGGCTACACCTTC	CASSQEGTGRSYGYTF
NA	NA	TRBJ1-1	TRBV5-6	TGTGCCAGCAGCTTAATAGCGGGGGAAGCTTTCTTT	CASSLIAGEAFF
NA	NA	TRBJ1-2	TRBV11-2	TGTGCCAGCAGCGCCTCGGCGACGACAGTTTATGGCTACACCTTC	CASSASATTVYGYTF
NA	NA	TRBJ1-2	TRBV4-2	TGTGCCAGCAGCCAAGACCCCGGACAGTTCTATGGCTACACCTTC	CASSQDPGQFYGYTF
NA	NA	TRBJ1-3	TRBV2	TGTGCCTACATAAGGGGTTCTGGAAACACCATATATTTT	CAYIRGSGNTIYF
NA	TRBD1	TRBJ1-1	TRBV5-1	TGCGCCAGCAGCACGACAGGGATGAACACTGAAGCTTTCTTT	CASSTTGMNTEAFF
NA	NA	TRBJ1-6	TRBV4-3	TGCGCCAGCAGCCAAGGGCGCGGAAAACAACCCCACTTT	CASSQGRGKQPHF
NA	NA	TRBJ1-1	TRBV2	TGTGCCAGCAGTGGCGAGAGACACGATGATTGGAACACTGAAGCTTTCTTT	CASSGERHDDWNTEAFF
NA	TRBD1	TRBJ1-5	TRBV15	TGTGCCACCAGCAGAGATGCGGACAGGGGGGATCAACCCCAGCATTTT	CATSRDADRGDQPQHF
NA	TRBD1	TRBJ1-2	TRBV9	TGTGCCAGCACCGGGACAGGGGGCATTGGCTACACCTTC	CASTGTGGIGYTF
NA	NA	TRBJ2-7	TRBV19	TGTGCCAGTAGTCCTGTAGCAAGCTCCTACGAGCAGTACTTC	CASSPVASSYEQYF
NA	TRBD2	TRBJ2-5	TRBV14	TGTGCCAGCAGCCCTCTGGCTAGCGGGGGCTCCGGGACCCAGTACTTC	CASSPLASGGSGTQYF
NA	TRBD1	TRBJ1-2	TRBV27	TGTGCCAGCAGTTTATCGGCGGGACAGGGGCATGGCTACACCTTC	CASSLSAGQGHGYTF
NA	TRBD2	TRBJ2-5	TRBV7-2	TGTGCCAGCAGCTTACTAGCGGGGGAACAAGAGACCCAGTACTTC	CASSLLAGEQETQYF
NA	TRBD2	TRBJ2-1	TRBV4-1	TGCGCCAGCAGCCAAGTTTCGGTGACTAGCGGTAACAATGAGCAGTTCTTC	CASSQVSVTSGNNEQFF
NA	TRBD1	TRBJ1-1	TRBV7-2	TGTGCCAGCAGCTTCCAGGGGGGCGGAAGTACTGAAGCTTTCTTT	CASSFQGGGSTEAFF
NA	NA	TRBJ1-2	TRBV23-1	TGCGCCAGCAGTCAATCTCTAGGTGGCTACACCTTC	CASSQSLGGYTF
NA	TRBD2	TRBJ2-1	TRBV7-2	TGTGCCAGCAGCTTAGTCTCTAGCGGGTACAATGAGCAGTTCTTC	CASSLVSSGYNEQFF
NA	TRBD1	TRBJ2-1	TRBV4-1	TGCGCCAGCAGCCCCCTGGGCCAGGGACAGGGGAGAGATGAGCAGTTCTTC	CASSPLGQGQGRDEQFF
NA	NA	TRBJ1-1	TRBV6-1	TGTGCCAGCACCTTGCAGGGGCCCATGAACACTGAAGCTTTCTTT	CASTLQGPMNTEAFF
few	NA	TRBJ1-1	TRBV6-6	TGTGCCAGCACTCGGCGGGGGGGAGGGAGTCGAACTGAAGCTTTCTTT	CASTRRGGGSRTEAFF
once	NA	TRBJ2-3	TRBV7-8	TGTGCCAGCAGCCTAGGGGCTAGCCGGAGCCCAGATACGCAGTATTTT	CASSLGASRSPDTQYF
NA	NA	TRBJ2-5	TRBV15	TGTGCCACCAGCAGGGGTCCCGGGGAGACCCAGTACTTC	CATSRGPGETQYF